Listed below are T cell receptor beta chains from one sample, sequenced in a study of T cell responses to AZD1222 COVID-19 vaccine. Some clones are missing from TCRdb's copy, which holds only in-frame ones; the method was immunoSEQ multiplex PCR. The data contain 90,000 to 120,000 clones, 87% of them singletons. Sequencing was performed on peripheral blood, taken 28 days after the second AZD1222 dose. The receptors come from an adult who received the AZD1222 COVID-19 vaccine. The CDR3 runs from the conserved cysteine through the conserved F or W. A D gene is named only where the DNA matches it firmly. Clone size is stated in some rows and not others, as once, few, many or a class when expanded.

clone size	V gene	J gene	D gene	CDR3 DNA	CDR3 protein
.	TRBV6-6	TRBJ1-2	.	TGTGCCAGCAAACCTCTCCAGGGCCATGGCTACACCTTC	CASKPLQGHGYTF
.	TRBV7-2	TRBJ1-6	TRBD1	TGTGCCAGCAGCTTTCTGGACAGGGTGAATTCACCCCTCCACTTT	CASSFLDRVNSPLHF
.	TRBV11-2	TRBJ2-1	.	TGTGCCAGCAGCGTGACGGAGGGGACTGAGCAGTTCTTC	CASSVTEGTEQFF
.	TRBV7-9	TRBJ2-1	.	TGTGCCAGCAGCTTACTGGGACTGCGCGATGAGCAGTTCTTC	CASSLLGLRDEQFF
.	TRBV7-9	TRBJ2-7	TRBD1	TGTGCCAGCAGCTCGCTTTGGGGACAGGAGCCCCGGGAGCAGTACTTC	CASSSLWGQEPREQYF
once	TRBV18	TRBJ1-2	TRBD1	TGTGCCAGCTCACCCTCCGTGACAGGGGTGTATGGCTACACCTTC	CASSPSVTGVYGYTF
.	TRBV28	TRBJ1-1	.	TGTGCCAGCAGTTTAGGGTTATCCAGGGCCACTGAAGCTTTCTTT	CASSLGLSRATEAFF
.	TRBV28	TRBJ1-2	.	TGTGCCAGCAGTACCGGGGGGGCCCCCTATGGCTACACCTTC	CASSTGGAPYGYTF
.	TRBV5-6	TRBJ2-7	.	TGTGCCAGCAGCTTGTTGAGGCAGGAGTCCCTCTATATATACGAGCAGTACTTC	CASSLLRQESLYIYEQYF
.	TRBV15	TRBJ1-5	.	TGTGCCACCAGCATAGACAGAAATCAGCCCCAGCATTTT	CATSIDRNQPQHF
.	TRBV11-2	TRBJ2-7	TRBD2	TGTGCCAGCAGCTTTACCGGGACTAGCGGGGGCTATGCTCCTGCGCAGTACTTC	CASSFTGTSGGYAPAQYF
once	TRBV6-5	TRBJ2-7	TRBD1	TGTGCCAGCAACCGACAGGGGGCTATGACTGAAGAGCAGTACTTC	CASNRQGAMTEEQYF
.	TRBV19	TRBJ2-7	.	TGTGCCAGTAGTATTCAAGGACAAGCCTACGAGCAGTACTTC	CASSIQGQAYEQYF